This T cell receptor (beta chain) is from a study of Ad26.COV2.S vaccination and SARS-CoV-2 variants listed by TCRdb under 2021. Turning to the overall study: Vaccine-arm donors came from COV1001, a multicentre, randomized, double-blind, placebo-controlled phase I-IIa trial of Ad26.COV2.S in healthy adults. Participants in the trial were split at random into five groups of five each, receiving low-dose or high-dose Ad26.COV2.S once or twice, or else placebo on both occasions. TCRbeta repertoire sequencing was used to assess the specificity and breadth of SARS-CoV-2-reactive T cell receptors after Ad26.COV2.S vaccination. A total of approximately 30 samples were included in the TCR-sequenced set, comprising about 20 Ad26.COV2.S vaccine recipients, 5 placebo recipients and 8 SARS-CoV-2 convalescent individuals. Dosing of Ad26.COV2.S was intramuscular, at either 5x10^10 or 1x10^11 viral particles, delivered as one shot or as two shots spaced 56 days apart. Investigators did not know the trial group allocation while performing experiments and assessing outcomes.

This clone has just one count. Its antigen is still unknown. One base away there is no much larger clone; base qualities are not given. The investigation overall reported the following: It was noted by the authors that total T cell responses may have been underestimated by the TCR breadth and depth analyses. After vaccination, spike-specific CD8+ and CD4+ T cell responses were reported to show substantial breadth. Spike-specific TCR breadth was higher in Ad26.COV2.S recipients than in placebo recipients (P = 0.0014). Vaccine and placebo recipients had similar non-spike TCR breadth, a finding consistent with the vaccine containing only spike. The study lacked the statistical power to compare responses across vaccine doses or regimens.

The treatment or condition label for this specimen denotes: over 15 received Ad26.COV2.S at low or high dose, single or two shots; a few received placebo; per-sample allocation not given. Repertoires of vaccine and placebo recipients were sequenced from samples taken on day 63 after the first injection. In Cohort 1b, about two dozen adults aged 18-55 years were enrolled at a single site in Boston, USA, between 29 July and 7 August 2020. As a vaccine, Ad26.COV2.S was a replication-incompetent adenovirus type 26 vector that expressed a prefusion-stabilized SARS-CoV-2 spike protein derived from the original Wuhan strain. TCRbeta CDR3 regions were sequenced with the immunoSEQ Assay. After extraction, genomic DNA underwent amplification by bias-controlled multiplex PCR, followed by high-throughput sequencing. The study's own analysis went as follows. To quantify the absolute abundance of each unique TCRbeta CDR3 region, sequences were collapsed and filtered. T cell fraction was estimated by normalization of TCRbeta template counts to usable DNA, with usable DNA being measured through amplification of reference genes present in all nucleated cells. Repertoire TCRs were annotated as SARS-CoV-2-specific by exact matching of V gene, CDR3 amino acid sequence and J gene to a known reactive TCR set. The reference SARS-CoV-2 TCR set was obtained from MIRA and was filtered for enrichment in COVID-19-positive ImmuneCODE repertoires, whereby public or cross-reactive TCRs were removed. Drawing on the MIRA antigens, annotated TCRs were analysed further at the level of specific ORF or position within ORF. Breadth was defined as the number of annotated unique rearrangements divided by the total number of unique productive rearrangements, and depth was defined as the summed frequency of the annotated unique rearrangements. Two-sided Wilcoxon rank-sum tests were used to compare TCR breadth between groups. TCRdb retrieved this table from immuneACCESS and kept in-frame rearrangements only. Not all clones are present; in checked studies, unresolved V genes account for under half, and no reason is known for the remainder. That table gives V, J and clone size, and the DNA gave D and trimming. For this sample the table gives some 410,000 clones, of which 92% were detected only once. Of the sample, roughly 1.7% falls within the top ten clones.

The sample here was peripheral blood, taken in a trial of Ad26.COV2.S vaccine versus placebo. The source of this sequence is a person between 18 and 65 years old who received the Ad26.COV2.S COVID-19 vaccine or a placebo.

The CDR3 protein: CASTAQGGNQPQHF. At the DNA level, the sequence is TGTGCCAGTACCGCACAGGGAGGGAATCAGCCCCAGCATTTT. The sequence joins TRBV19 to TRBJ1-5; TRBD1 is a weak D gene call, 6 bases matching. Trimming costs V 7 bases and J 4 bases, and their ends lie 14 bases apart. The CDR3, from cysteine to phenylalanine, totals 14 residues. Solely the CDR3 DNA is kept, with 42 bases framed from the first base. Looking up the germline V gene (reference sequence) yields CDR1 LNHDA and CDR2 SQIVND. With all but the CDR3 taken from the reference TRBV19 and TRBJ1-5 genes, the full variable domain is: DGGITQSPKYLFRKEGQNVTLSCEQNLNHDAMYWYRQDPGQGLRLIYYSQIVNDFQKGDIAEGYSVSREKKESFPLTVTSAQKNPTAFYLCASTAQGGNQPQHFGDGTRLSIL.